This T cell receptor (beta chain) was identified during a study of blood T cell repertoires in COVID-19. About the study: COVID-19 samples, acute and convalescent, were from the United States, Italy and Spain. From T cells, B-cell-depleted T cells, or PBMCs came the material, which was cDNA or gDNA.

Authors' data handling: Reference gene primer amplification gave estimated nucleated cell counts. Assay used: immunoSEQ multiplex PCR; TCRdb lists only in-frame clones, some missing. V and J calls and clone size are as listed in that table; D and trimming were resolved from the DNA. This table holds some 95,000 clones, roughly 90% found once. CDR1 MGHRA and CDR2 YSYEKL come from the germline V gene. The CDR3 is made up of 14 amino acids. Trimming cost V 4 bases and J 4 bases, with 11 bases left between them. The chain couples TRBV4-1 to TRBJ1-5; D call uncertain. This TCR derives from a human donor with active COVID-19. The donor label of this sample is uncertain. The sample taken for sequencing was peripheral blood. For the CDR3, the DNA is TGCGCCAGCAGCCTGCCCGGGATTAATCAGCCCCAGCATTTT. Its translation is CASSLPGINQPQHF.